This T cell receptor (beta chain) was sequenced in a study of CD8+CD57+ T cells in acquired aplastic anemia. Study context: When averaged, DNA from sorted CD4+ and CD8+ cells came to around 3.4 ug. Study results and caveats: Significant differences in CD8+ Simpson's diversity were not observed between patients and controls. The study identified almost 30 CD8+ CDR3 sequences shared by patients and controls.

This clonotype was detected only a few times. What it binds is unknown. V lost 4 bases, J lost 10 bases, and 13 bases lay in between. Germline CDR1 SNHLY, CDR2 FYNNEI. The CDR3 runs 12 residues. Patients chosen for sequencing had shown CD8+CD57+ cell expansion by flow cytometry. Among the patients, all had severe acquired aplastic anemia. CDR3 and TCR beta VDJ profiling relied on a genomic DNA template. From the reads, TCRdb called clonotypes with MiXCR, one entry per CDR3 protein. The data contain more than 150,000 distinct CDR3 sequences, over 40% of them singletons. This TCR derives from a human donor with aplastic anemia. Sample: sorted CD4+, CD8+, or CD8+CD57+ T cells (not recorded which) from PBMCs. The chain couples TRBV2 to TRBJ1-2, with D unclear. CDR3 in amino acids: CASSVYSGYYTF. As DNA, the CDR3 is TGTGCCAGCAGTGTATACAGTGGGTACTACACCTTC.